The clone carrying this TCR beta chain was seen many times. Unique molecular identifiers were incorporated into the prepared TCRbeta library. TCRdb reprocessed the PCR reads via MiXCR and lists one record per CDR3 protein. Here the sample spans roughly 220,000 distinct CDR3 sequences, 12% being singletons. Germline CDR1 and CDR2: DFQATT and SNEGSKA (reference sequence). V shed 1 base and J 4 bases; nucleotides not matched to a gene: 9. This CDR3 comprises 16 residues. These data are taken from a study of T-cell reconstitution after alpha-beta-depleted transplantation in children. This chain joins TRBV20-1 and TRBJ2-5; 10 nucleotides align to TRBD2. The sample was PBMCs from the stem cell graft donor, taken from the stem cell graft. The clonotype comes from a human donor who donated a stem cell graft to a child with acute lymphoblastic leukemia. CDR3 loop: CSARVLAGVERETQYF. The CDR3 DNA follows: TGCAGTGCTAGAGTCCTAGCGGGAGTGGAGAGAGAGACCCAGTACTTC.